This passage covers 8 T cell receptor beta chains from one sample sequenced in a study of blood T cell repertoires in COVID-19. The method was immunoSEQ multiplex PCR; TCRdb's version includes in-frame clones alone and lacks a portion of them. The sample shows some 160,000 clones, about four fifths of them seen only once. The material sequenced was peripheral blood. These receptors originate from a man in his 70s with active or convalescent COVID-19.

This clone was counted only a few times. The rearrangement uses TRBV7-9 and TRBJ2-7; possible D gene TRBD1, 5 bases. CDR1 SEHNR and CDR2 FQNEAQ come from the germline V gene (reference sequence). V lost 2 bases to trimming and J lost 3 bases, with 11 bases between them. This CDR3 has 14 amino acids. The CDR3 region is CASSLQTDSYEQYF. For the CDR3, the DNA is TGTGCCAGCAGCTTACAAACCGACAGCTACGAGCAGTACTTC. Using reference TRBV7-9 and TRBJ2-7 for the parts outside the CDR3, the full variable domain is DTGVSQNPRHKITKRGQNVTFRCDPISEHNRLYWYRQTLGQGPEFLTYFQNEAQLEKSRLLSDRFSAERPKGSFSTLEIQRTEQGDSAMYLCASSLQTDSYEQYFGPGTRLTVT.

The chain recombines TRBV5-6 with TRBJ1-1; 7 nucleotides match TRBD1. CDR3 length: 14 amino acids. V lost 4 bases and J lost 1; bases outside the gene matches: 4. Germline lookup yields CDR1 SGHDT and CDR2 YYEEEE. The CDR3 nucleotides read TGTGCCAGCAGCCGGGACAGACGGAACACTGAAGCTTTCTTT. Protein product: CASSRDRRNTEAFF.

The J gene is TRBJ1-4, the V gene TRBV5-1; TRBD1 is a possible D gene (6 bases). Germline V gene lookup returns CDR1 SGHRS and CDR2 YFSETQ. The CDR3 consists of 16 residues. V dropped 1 base and J dropped 0 bases, with 10 bases sitting between them. CDR3 sequence reads: CASSLTGIATNEKLFF. The CDR3 nucleotides are TGCGCCAGCAGCTTGACAGGGATTGCAACTAATGAAAAACTGTTTTTT.

The chain recombines TRBV7-2 with TRBJ1-4; 9 nucleotides match TRBD1. In germline, CDR1 is SGHTA, CDR2 FQGNSA. This CDR3 comprises 16 residues. V lost 2 bases to trimming and J lost 3 bases; unmatched junction nucleotides: 4. The chain's CDR3 is CASSLMGQGPNEKLFF. In DNA form, the CDR3 reads TGTGCCAGCAGCTTAATGGGACAGGGCCCTAATGAAAAACTGTTTTTT. Based on the CDR3 plus reference TRBV7-2 and TRBJ1-4, the full variable domain is GAGVSQSPSNKVTEKGKDVELRCDPISGHTALYWYRQSLGQGLEFLIYFQGNSAPDKSGLPSDRFSAERTGGSVSTLTIQRTQQEDSAVYLCASSLMGQGPNEKLFFGSGTQLSVL.

The chain couples TRBV27 to TRBJ2-3; 9 nucleotides match TRBD1. CDR3 size: 16 residues. Per germline, CDR1 MNHEY and CDR2 SMNVEV (reference sequence). V trimming: 3 bases; J trimming: 0 bases; junction bases outside the gene matches: 4. CDR3 sequence: CASSFRGTGSTDTQYF. DNA for the CDR3: TGTGCCAGCAGTTTTCGGGGGACAGGGAGCACAGATACGCAGTATTTT.

The chain couples TRBV2 to TRBJ2-2; 7 positions match TRBD1. The ends lost 5 bases at V and 3 bases at J; junction bases unmatched: 3. This CDR3 has 14 residues. Germline values: CDR1 SNHLY, CDR2 FYNNEI. CDR3 residues: CASSFDRDTGELFF. CDR3 nucleotide sequence: TGTGCCAGCAGTTTCGACAGGGACACCGGGGAGCTGTTTTTT.

Points on this clone: The identical CDR3 is also encoded by other nucleotide sequences in the sample. The V gene is TRBV7-2, the J gene TRBJ2-7; D possibly corresponds to TRBD1 (6 bases). Trimming took 0 bases from V and 4 from J, leaving 19 bases between them. The CDR3 has 17 residues. Germline-derived CDR1 and CDR2 are SGHTA and FQGNSA. CDR3 region: CASSLAETGLGSYEQYF. The CDR3 DNA reads as TGTGCCAGCAGCTTAGCTGAGACAGGCCTAGGGTCATACGAGCAGTACTTC.

The chain is built from TRBV4-3 and TRBJ2-1, with 10 nucleotides matching TRBD2. V lost 2 bases, J lost 1 base, and 5 bases stayed unmatched. The CDR3 runs to 17 residues. Germline assignment: CDR1 LGHNA and CDR2 YSLEER. CDR3: CASSQSAGGWSYNEQFF. The CDR3 bases are TGCGCCAGCAGCCAATCAGCGGGGGGGTGGTCCTACAATGAGCAGTTCTTC.